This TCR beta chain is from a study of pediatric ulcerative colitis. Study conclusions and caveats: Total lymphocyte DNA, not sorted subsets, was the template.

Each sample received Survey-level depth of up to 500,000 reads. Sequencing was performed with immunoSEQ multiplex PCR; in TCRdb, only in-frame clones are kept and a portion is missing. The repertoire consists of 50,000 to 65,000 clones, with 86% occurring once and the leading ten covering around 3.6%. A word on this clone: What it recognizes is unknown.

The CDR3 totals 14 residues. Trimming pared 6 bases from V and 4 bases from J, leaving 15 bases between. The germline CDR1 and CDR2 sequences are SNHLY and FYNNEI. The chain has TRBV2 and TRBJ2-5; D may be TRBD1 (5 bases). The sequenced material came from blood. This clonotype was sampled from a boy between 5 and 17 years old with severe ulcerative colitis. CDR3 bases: TGTGCCAGCAGCCTAAGTCAGGGTGTAGAGACCCAGTACTTC. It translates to CASSLSQGVETQYF.